The 14 T cell receptor beta chains below come from one sample, sequenced in a study of PD-L1 blockade in urothelial cancer. The table came from immunoSEQ multiplex PCR; TCRdb's copy has only in-frame clones and leaves some out. Of around 21,000 clones detected, about 80% appear once; the ten largest clones hold 1.5% to 2%. Time point here: peripheral blood 6 weeks after treatment start. Sequenced material: PBMCs, taken around atezolizumab (anti-PD-L1) treatment. Receptors originate from a man in his forties or fifties with urothelial cancer.

V gene TRBV4-1 combines with J gene TRBJ2-3; TRBD2 aligns across 8 bases. The CDR3 totals 17 residues. Per the germline V gene, CDR1 is MGHRA and CDR2 is YSYEKL. Unmatched junction bases numbered 7, after V lost 1 base and J lost 1 base. CDR3 sequence (DNA): TGCGCCAGCAGCCAAGGGTGGGAAGCGGGAGGCACAGATACGCAGTATTTT. It yields the protein CASSQGWEAGGTDTQYF.

The gene calls are TRBV7-9 and TRBJ2-3; 7 positions agree with TRBD2. Germline V gene lookup returns CDR1 SEHNR and CDR2 FQNEAQ (reference sequence). The ends lost 6 bases at V and 2 bases at J; junction bases unmatched: 8. This CDR3 has 15 residues. CDR3 amino acids: CASSHWGGNTDTQYF. CDR3 bases: TGTGCCAGCAGTCACTGGGGGGGGAACACAGATACGCAGTATTTT.

The chain couples TRBV7-3 to TRBJ1-1, with D unresolved. Trimming left V 2 bases short and J 6 bases short, with 10 bases between. Germline loops: CDR1 SGHTA, CDR2 FQGTGA. The CDR3 extends over 13 amino acids. This CDR3 reads CASSLVITSEAFF. CDR3 in DNA: TGTGCCAGCAGCTTAGTCATCACTTCTGAAGCTTTCTTT.

V gene TRBV9 combines with J gene TRBJ1-5, with a weak D call TRBD1 (5 bases). Germline CDR1 is SGDLS and CDR2 is YYNGEE. The CDR3 runs 14 residues. The germline V and J ends were trimmed by 7 bases and 4 bases, with 15 bases remaining between them. CDR3 sequence: CASSPTGLNQPQHF. The CDR3 coding sequence is TGTGCCAGCTCACCCACGGGACTAAATCAGCCCCAGCATTTT.

This chain joins TRBV9 and TRBJ1-5, with TRBD1 identical over 11 bases. Germline loops: CDR1 SGDLS, CDR2 YYNGEE. The trim removed 3 bases at V and 7 bases at J, leaving 6 bases unmatched. The CDR3 covers 15 residues. The CDR3: CASSASGTGGQPQHF. In nucleotides, the CDR3 is TGTGCCAGCAGCGCAAGCGGGACAGGGGGACAGCCCCAGCATTTT.

V gene TRBV5-1 combines with J gene TRBJ1-2, with D possibly TRBD1 on 5 matching bases. V was cut by 0 bases and J by 4 bases, with 10 bases left in between. Germline V lookup: CDR1 SGHRS, CDR2 YFSETQ. The CDR3 runs 14 residues. CDR3: CASSLGGSVYGYTF. CDR3 DNA sequence: TGCGCCAGCAGCTTGGGGGGCAGTGTCTATGGCTACACCTTC.

The chain couples TRBV9 to TRBJ2-1; possibly TRBD1 for D (6 bases). The CDR3 is 14 amino acids. The germline gives CDR1 SGDLS, CDR2 YYNGEE. V was shortened by 1 base and J by 6 bases, with 11 bases between the two germline ends. In DNA, the CDR3 is TGTGCCAGCAGCGTATCAGGGGTGAGCAATGAGCAGTTCTTC. Its protein is CASSVSGVSNEQFF.

V gene TRBV2 combines with J gene TRBJ2-3; possible D gene TRBD1, 6 bases. The V and J ends lost 8 bases and 2 bases respectively, with 17 bases between them. CDR1 and CDR2 (germline): SNHLY, FYNNEI. There are 15 residues in the CDR3. The CDR3 DNA reads TGTGCCAGCCAAGGGACACCGTTCCACACAGATACGCAGTATTTT. Translated, it gives CASQGTPFHTDTQYF.

The rearrangement uses TRBV18 and TRBJ1-4; 8 nucleotides line up with TRBD1. Trimming at V came to 3 bases and at J to 8 bases, leaving 5 bases not matched to a gene. The CDR3 is 14 amino acids. Germline V gives CDR1 KGHSH, CDR2 LQKENI. CDR3 DNA sequence: TGTGCCAGCTCACCGCAGGGGGCTGAGGAAAAACTGTTTTTT. Its translation: CASSPQGAEEKLFF. Drawing the rest from reference TRBV18 and TRBJ1-4, the complete variable domain is NAGVMQNPRHLVRRRGQEARLRCSPMKGHSHVYWYRQLPEEGLKFMVYLQKENIIDESGMPKERFSAEFPKEGPSILRIQQVVRGDSAAYFCASSPQGAEEKLFFGSGTQLSVL.

This chain uses TRBV5-5 with TRBJ2-5; D is ambiguous. The V and J ends lost 0 bases and 2 bases respectively, with 5 bases between them. CDR3 length equals 13 residues. Per the germline V gene, CDR1 is SGHKS and CDR2 is YYEKEE (reference sequence). CDR3 nucleotide sequence: TGTGCCAGCAGCTTGGTCCAACAAGAGACCCAGTACTTC. It translates to CASSLVQQETQYF.

The chain has TRBV7-9 and TRBJ2-5; D unresolved. Germline V gene sequence: CDR1 SEHNR, CDR2 FQNEAQ (reference sequence). V was pared by 1 base and J by 5 bases, with 5 bases between. The CDR3 totals 12 residues. For the CDR3, the DNA is TGTGCCAGCAGCTTAGGGCGGGAGACCCAGTACTTC. As protein: CASSLGRETQYF.

The chain combines TRBV5-1 with TRBJ1-1; possibly TRBD1 for D (5 bases). V was pared by 0 bases and J by 8 bases, with 14 bases between. The CDR3 is 14 residues long. Germline values: CDR1 SGHRS, CDR2 YFSETQ. The CDR3 region has the DNA TGCGCCAGCAGCTTGGAATACGGCGGGGGAGAAGCTTTCTTT. Its translation is CASSLEYGGGEAFF.

This chain connects TRBV5-8 to TRBJ2-1, with a weak D call TRBD2 (6 bases). The germline CDR1 and CDR2 sequences are SGHTS and YDEGEE. Trimming took 4 bases from V and 3 from J, leaving 14 bases between them. This CDR3 contains 15 residues. CDR3 nucleotides: TGTGCCAGCAGCGGCGGAGGGGCGGACTACAATGAGCAGTTCTTC. Residues: CASSGGGADYNEQFF.

J is TRBJ2-1 and V is TRBV19; D perhaps matches TRBD2 (6 bases). This CDR3 has 15 residues. Per the germline V gene, CDR1 is LNHDA and CDR2 is SQIVND (reference sequence). Trimming shortened V by 6 bases and J by 0 bases, and 12 bases separated the two germline ends. In DNA form, the CDR3 reads TGTGCCAGTAGGCGTAGCGGATCCTCCTACAATGAGCAGTTCTTC. Residues: CASRRSGSSYNEQFF.